Below are 19 T cell receptor beta chains sequenced from a single sample in a study of T cell responses to AZD1222 COVID-19 vaccine. TCRdb's copy holds only in-frame clones and misses some; the assay was immunoSEQ multiplex PCR. The sample has about 200,000 clones; 85% to 95% are singletons. The specimen comprised peripheral blood, sampled 28 days after the second AZD1222 dose. Receptors originate from an adult who received the AZD1222 COVID-19 vaccine.

The gene calls are TRBV2 and TRBJ2-7; 11 bases are a match to TRBD2. This CDR3 is built from 15 residues. The V and J ends lost 6 bases and 3 bases, in that order; junction bases with no gene match: 7. Per germline, CDR1 SNHLY and CDR2 FYNNEI. The CDR3 protein is CASSLTSGAGYEQYF. CDR3 in DNA: TGTGCCAGCAGCCTGACTAGCGGGGCTGGCTACGAGCAGTACTTC.

The genes are TRBV7-2 and TRBJ1-6; D is possibly TRBD1 (5 bases). CDR3 length: 15 amino acids. CDR1 and CDR2 (germline): SGHTA, FQGNSA. With 1 base removed from V and 9 bases from J, the gap between germline ends came to 13 bases. The CDR3 DNA is TGTGCCAGCAGCTTAGAGGGGTTACTGCTTTCACCCCTCCACTTT. The encoded protein is CASSLEGLLLSPLHF. The variable domain in full, completed from reference TRBV7-2 and TRBJ1-6, reads GAGVSQSPSNKVTEKGKDVELRCDPISGHTALYWYRQSLGQGLEFLIYFQGNSAPDKSGLPSDRFSAERTGGSVSTLTIQRTQQEDSAVYLCASSLEGLLLSPLHFGNGTRLTVT.

This chain links TRBV7-3 with TRBJ2-7; D perhaps matches TRBD2 (6 bases). CDR1 SGHTA and CDR2 FQGTGA come from the germline V gene. The CDR3 is 18 amino acids. Between the trimmed V and J ends, which lost 5 bases and 3 bases, there was a span of 26 bases. CDR3 nucleotides: TGTGCCAGCAGCCAACACTTTATATGTATAGCGGCTCTCTACGAGCAGTACTTC. It encodes CASSQHFICIAALYEQYF.

The chain uses TRBV4-2 and TRBJ1-2, with TRBD1 matching over 9 bases. Losses at the gene ends were 2 bases for V and 3 bases for J; bases not matched to a gene: 10. The CDR3 is made up of 17 amino acids. The germline gives CDR1 LGHNA, CDR2 YNFKEQ. The CDR3 DNA reads as TGTGCCAGCAGCCAAAGTGGGGAGACAGGGGGACACTATGGCTACACCTTC. This sequence encodes CASSQSGETGGHYGYTF.

J is TRBJ2-1 and V is TRBV28; the match to TRBD1 covers 7 bases. Germline V gives CDR1 MDHEN, CDR2 SYDVKM. J lost 3 bases, V lost 6 bases, and 11 bases had no gene match. CDR3 length: 16 amino acids. The CDR3 sequence is CASSAPGQVNYNEQFF. The CDR3 DNA sequence: TGTGCCAGCAGCGCCCCCGGACAGGTAAACTACAATGAGCAGTTCTTC.

The chain is built from TRBV6-1 and TRBJ1-2, with D possibly matching TRBD1 (6 bases). This CDR3 comprises 15 residues. The V end lost 1 base, the J end lost 4 bases, and 13 bases lay between the germline ends. From germline, CDR1 is MNHNS and CDR2 SASEGT. In DNA, the CDR3 is TGTGCCAGCAGTGAAGGGACAGAAGTTCCCTATGGCTACACCTTC. Protein: CASSEGTEVPYGYTF.

V gene TRBV2 combines with J gene TRBJ1-3; possibly TRBD1 for D (6 bases). V shed 7 bases and J shed 7 bases, with 23 bases lying between them. The CDR3 totals 16 residues. CDR1 and CDR2 (germline): SNHLY, FYNNEI. CDR3 bases: TGTGCCAGCACCCGAAGCCAGGGGATACTGGGTAACACCATATATTTT. Translating gives CASTRSQGILGNTIYF.

The V gene is TRBV10-3, the J gene TRBJ1-4, with TRBD1 as a possible D gene (6 bases). Trimming took off 6 bases at V and 4 bases at J, with 15 bases between the two ends. Germline loops: CDR1 ENHRY, CDR2 SYGVKD. This CDR3 comprises 15 residues. The CDR3 sequence: CAIRTGTGDNEKLFF. As DNA, the CDR3 is TGTGCCATCAGGACAGGTACGGGCGATAATGAAAAACTGTTTTTT.

In this sample, this clone turned up a few times. The chain joins TRBV4-2 to TRBJ1-2; D ambiguous. CDR1 and CDR2 from the germline V gene are LGHNA and YNFKEQ. There are 14 residues in the CDR3. Trimming pared 1 base from V and 5 bases from J, leaving 11 bases between. The CDR3 region has the DNA TGTGCCAGCAGCCAAGGGAGCTCAGCGTATGGCTACACCTTC. As protein: CASSQGSSAYGYTF.

The rearrangement uses TRBV7-8 and TRBJ2-3; D remains unclear. V dropped 0 bases and J dropped 4 bases, with 17 bases sitting between them. The CDR3 contains 17 residues. The germline gives CDR1 SGHVS, CDR2 FQNEAQ. The CDR3 spells CASSLALVPLSSDTQYF. For the CDR3, the DNA is TGTGCCAGCAGCTTAGCGCTGGTTCCTCTAAGCTCAGATACGCAGTATTTT.

The chain is built from TRBV4-1 and TRBJ2-1, with a weak D call TRBD1 (6 bases). Trimming pared 0 bases from V and 7 bases from J, leaving 19 bases between. Germline CDR1 is MGHRA and CDR2 is YSYEKL. The CDR3 has 17 residues. The CDR3 spells CASSQDFAGLGANEQFF. The CDR3 bases are TGCGCCAGCAGCCAAGATTTTGCAGGGTTGGGGGCAAATGAGCAGTTCTTC.

The chain is built from TRBV28 and TRBJ2-5, with 8 bases that match TRBD1. This CDR3 has 14 residues. Losses at the gene ends were 6 bases for V and 5 bases for J; bases not matched to a gene: 8. In germline, CDR1 is MDHEN, CDR2 SYDVKM. This chain's CDR3 is CASSLGQAGETQYF. CDR3 sequence (DNA): TGTGCCAGCAGCCTGGGACAGGCGGGGGAGACCCAGTACTTC.

This rearrangement joins TRBV9 to TRBJ1-2, with D tentatively TRBD1 (6 bases). The CDR3 is made up of 15 amino acids. Germline values: CDR1 SGDLS, CDR2 YYNGEE. Trimming stripped 0 bases from V and 2 bases from J, with 11 bases between. In DNA form, the CDR3 reads TGTGCCAGCAGCGTAGGAGGGGGAACAAACTATGGCTACACCTTC. Protein: CASSVGGGTNYGYTF.

This rearrangement joins TRBV5-8 to TRBJ1-4; TRBD1 aligns across 7 bases. Germline-derived CDR1 and CDR2 are SGHTS and YDEGEE. The CDR3 covers 17 residues. With V trimmed by 0 bases and J by 7 bases, 12 bases remained unmatched. This CDR3 is CASSLDHRGAEGEKLFF. CDR3 nucleotides: TGTGCCAGCAGCTTGGATCACAGGGGCGCCGAGGGTGAAAAACTGTTTTTT.

V and J are TRBV5-5 and TRBJ2-3, with 14 bases fitting TRBD2. Germline V gene sequence: CDR1 SGHKS, CDR2 YYEKEE (reference sequence). The CDR3 covers 17 residues. J gave up 2 bases and V 2 bases, and 4 bases lay outside the gene matches. The CDR3 spells CASSFGTSGGPTDTQYF. The CDR3 DNA sequence: TGTGCCAGCAGCTTCGGGACTAGCGGGGGACCCACAGATACGCAGTATTTT.

This clone was seen a single time. V and J are TRBV10-3 and TRBJ2-5; TRBD2 matches at 11 bases. The CDR3 consists of 15 residues. Germline lookup yields CDR1 ENHRY and CDR2 SYGVKD. With 0 bases clipped from V and 5 bases from J, the junction kept 2 bases outside the gene matches. CDR3 sequence: CAISESTSGGETQYF. The CDR3 DNA reads as TGTGCCATCAGTGAGTCAACTAGCGGGGGTGAGACCCAGTACTTC.

The chain carries TRBV28 and TRBJ1-4; D is possibly TRBD1 (5 bases). Germline-derived CDR1 and CDR2 are MDHEN and SYDVKM. The CDR3 loop spans 13 amino acids. Trimming pared 3 bases from V and 17 bases from J, leaving 19 bases between. The CDR3, as DNA: TGTGCCAGCAGTTTGCGTGGCCAAGGGGCAAGTTTTTTT. Translated: CASSLRGQGASFF.

The chain employs TRBV5-1 and TRBJ2-7, with 7 bases fitting TRBD1. V dropped 1 base and J dropped 4; count of bases not matched to a gene: 2. Germline CDR1 and CDR2: SGHRS and YFSETQ. This CDR3 region has 13 residues. The CDR3: CASSLTGAYEQYF. The CDR3 nucleotides read TGCGCCAGCAGCTTGACAGGGGCGTACGAGCAGTACTTC.

The chain's CDR3 is CASSQDGQGRTEQYF. CDR3 coding DNA: TGCGCCAGCAGCCAAGACGGACAGGGGAGGACCGAGCAGTACTTC. The V call is TRBV4-3, the J call TRBJ2-7, with 9 bases aligning to TRBD1. V gave up 0 bases and J gave up 6 bases; unmatched junction bases: 6. Per germline, CDR1 LGHNA and CDR2 YSLEER. This CDR3 contains 15 residues.